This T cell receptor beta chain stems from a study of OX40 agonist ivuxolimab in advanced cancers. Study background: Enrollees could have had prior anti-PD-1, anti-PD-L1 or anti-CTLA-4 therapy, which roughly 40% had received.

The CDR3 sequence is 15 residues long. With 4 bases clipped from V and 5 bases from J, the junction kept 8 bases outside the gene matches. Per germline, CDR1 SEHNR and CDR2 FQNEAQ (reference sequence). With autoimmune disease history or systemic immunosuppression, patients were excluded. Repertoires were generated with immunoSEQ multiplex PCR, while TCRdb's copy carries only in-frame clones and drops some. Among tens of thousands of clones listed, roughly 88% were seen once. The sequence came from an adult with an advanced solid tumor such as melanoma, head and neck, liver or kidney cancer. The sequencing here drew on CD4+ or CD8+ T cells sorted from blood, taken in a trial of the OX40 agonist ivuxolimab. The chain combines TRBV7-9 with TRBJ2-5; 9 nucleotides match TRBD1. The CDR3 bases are TGTGCCAGCAGCTATTCACAGGGGGCTTATGAGACCCAGTACTTC. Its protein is CASSYSQGAYETQYF.